Presented here are 14 T cell receptor beta chains from one specimen sequenced in a study of response to subunit inactivated influenza vaccine. Each CDR3 protein is one row after TCRdb ran MiXCR on the RT-PCR reads. The sample contains a few hundred thousand distinct CDR3 sequences, approximately 14% of which appear only once. Material: PBMCs from blood, obtained about 12 days after vaccination. These receptors originate from a man aged 45 to 65 who received an inactivated influenza vaccine.

In its sample, this clonotype was seen a few times. The chain employs TRBV7-2 and TRBJ2-2, with TRBD2 matching over 9 bases. CDR1 and CDR2 (germline): SGHTA, FQGNSA. Germline trimming cut 1 base from V and 5 bases from J; bases unmatched to any gene: 5. The CDR3 loop spans 16 amino acids. DNA of the CDR3: TGTGCCAGCAGCTTAGGTCGGCTAGCGGGAACCGGGGAGCTGTTTTTT. Amino acid sequence: CASSLGRLAGTGELFF.

This clonotype was detected a few times. J is TRBJ2-7 and V is TRBV15, with D unclear. The CDR3 is made up of 14 amino acids. The V and J ends lost 4 bases and 2 bases respectively, with 12 bases between them. The germline gives CDR1 LNHNV, CDR2 YYDKDF (reference sequence). The DNA for the CDR3 is TGTGCCACCAGCACAAGTTCAGGCACCTACGAGCAGTACTTC. Translation: CATSTSSGTYEQYF.

The rearrangement uses TRBV20-1 and TRBJ2-1; 13 positions agree with TRBD2. After removal of 2 bases from V and 7 bases from J, the junction contained 5 bases not matched to a gene. Germline CDR1 and CDR2: DFQATT and SNEGSKA (reference sequence). The CDR3 is 15 residues long. This chain's CDR3 is CSARKLAGGTNEQFF. The CDR3 DNA sequence: TGCAGTGCTAGAAAACTAGCGGGAGGGACGAATGAGCAGTTCTTC.

This clonotype was recorded a few times. This chain connects TRBV7-2 to TRBJ1-2, with D perhaps TRBD1 (6 bases). Germline lookup yields CDR1 SGHTA and CDR2 FQGNSA. The CDR3 has 14 residues. Trimming took off 1 base at V and 3 bases at J, with 9 bases between the two ends. The CDR3 loop is CASSLVGGDYGYTF. Written as DNA, the CDR3 is TGTGCCAGCAGCTTAGTGGGGGGCGACTATGGCTACACCTTC.

This clonotype has a handful of counts. The rearrangement links TRBV20-1 to TRBJ1-1; D remains ambiguous. This CDR3 has 13 residues. Germline assignment: CDR1 DFQATT and CDR2 SNEGSKA (reference sequence). The V gene lost 3 bases and the J gene lost 1 base, with 9 bases spanning the gap. CDR3 protein: CSASERGNTEAFF. CDR3 in DNA: TGCAGTGCTAGTGAACGTGGGAACACTGAAGCTTTCTTT.

This clonotype was seen only a few times. This chain links TRBV4-1 with TRBJ2-1, with 10 bases lining up with TRBD2. The germline V gene encodes CDR1 MGHRA and CDR2 YSYEKL. Germline trimming cut 0 bases from V and 7 bases from J; bases unmatched to any gene: 6. This CDR3 is 16 amino acids long. CDR3 residues: CASSQEERGGVNEQFF. The DNA of the CDR3 is TGCGCCAGCAGCCAAGAGGAGCGGGGGGGCGTAAATGAGCAGTTCTTC.

The rearrangement links TRBV7-9 to TRBJ1-1; the match to TRBD1 covers 9 bases. CDR1 is SEHNR and CDR2 is FQNEAQ in the germline V gene (reference sequence). V was pared by 4 bases and J by 0 bases, with 6 bases of the junction left unmatched. This CDR3 is 16 amino acids long. The CDR3 loop is CASSYPGQGVNTEAFF. The CDR3 nucleotides read TGTGCCAGCAGCTACCCGGGACAGGGTGTGAACACTGAAGCTTTCTTT. Filled out from reference TRBV7-9 and TRBJ1-1, the complete variable domain reads DTGVSQNPRHKITKRGQNVTFRCDPISEHNRLYWYRQTLGQGPEFLTYFQNEAQLEKSRLLSDRFSAERPKGSFSTLEIQRTEQGDSAMYLCASSYPGQGVNTEAFFGQGTRLTVV.

This clonotype appeared many times. The V call is TRBV29-1, the J call TRBJ2-6, with D possibly being TRBD2 (5 bases). The V gene lost 5 bases and the J gene lost 2 bases, with 7 bases spanning the gap. Looked up from germline, CDR1 is SQVTM and CDR2 is ANQGSEA. This CDR3 comprises 13 residues. CDR3: CSVLRAGANVLTF. CDR3 in DNA: TGCAGCGTTCTGAGGGCTGGGGCCAACGTCCTGACTTTC.

The rearrangement joins TRBV12-3 or TRBV12-4 to TRBJ2-3, with D tentatively TRBD2 (6 bases). Trimming pared 6 bases from V and 1 base from J, leaving 11 bases between. The CDR3 length is 14 residues. The CDR3 sequence: CASRFGTRTDTQYF. The CDR3 DNA sequence: TGTGCCAGCAGATTCGGGACTCGCACAGATACGCAGTATTTT.

In its sample, this clonotype was seen a few times. V is TRBV11-2 and J is TRBJ2-2; no clear D gene. The germline CDR1 and CDR2 sequences are SGHAT and FQNNGV. V lost 2 bases, J lost 6 bases, and 13 bases lay in between. The CDR3 is made up of 15 amino acids. The CDR3 bases are TGTGCCAGCAGCTTATCCCTCCTTTTGTCCGGGGAGCTGTTTTTT. It translates to CASSLSLLLSGELFF.

This clonotype was detected only a few times. The chain has TRBV4-2 and TRBJ2-7; 8 nucleotides line up with TRBD1. Germline V gene sequence: CDR1 LGHNA, CDR2 YNFKEQ. Unmatched junction bases numbered 7, after V lost 1 base and J lost 2 bases. This CDR3 contains 16 residues. This chain's CDR3 is CASSQGTGRNAYEQYF. The CDR3 DNA is TGTGCCAGCAGCCAAGGGACAGGGAGAAATGCCTACGAGCAGTACTTC.

The CDR3 loop reads CSARGTGPRFYEQYF. CDR3 nucleotide sequence: TGCAGTGCTAGAGGGACAGGGCCGAGATTTTACGAGCAGTACTTC. The chain employs TRBV20-1 and TRBJ2-7, with 8 positions matching TRBD1. The CDR3 contains 15 residues. CDR1 is DFQATT and CDR2 is SNEGSKA in the germline V gene (reference sequence). Trimming cost V 1 base and J 4 bases; bases outside gene matches: 9.

This clonotype was counted only a few times. The rearrangement uses TRBV11-2 and TRBJ2-7, with D perhaps being TRBD1 or TRBD2 (5 bases each). The germline V gene has CDR1 SGHAT and CDR2 FQNNGV. CDR3 length: 15 residues. V was clipped by 3 bases and J by 4 bases, with 16 bases between them. CDR3 sequence reads: CASSFGTAISYEQYF. Written as DNA, the CDR3 is TGTGCCAGCAGCTTCGGGACCGCGATTTCATACGAGCAGTACTTC. Looking up the rest from reference TRBV11-2 and TRBJ2-7 gives the full variable domain: EAGVAQSPRYKIIEKRQSVAFWCNPISGHATLYWYQQILGQGPKLLIQFQNNGVVDDSQLPKDRFSAERLKGVDSTLKIQPAKLEDSAVYLCASSFGTAISYEQYFGPGTRLTVT.

This chain uses TRBV12-3 or TRBV12-4 with TRBJ2-2; D possibly uses TRBD1 or TRBD2 (6 bases each). This CDR3 has 17 residues. V shed 5 bases and J shed 1 base, with 17 bases lying between them. Here the CDR3 reads CASSPWGAGLNTGELFF. CDR3 DNA: TGTGCCAGCAGTCCCTGGGGGGCGGGGTTGAACACCGGGGAGCTGTTTTTT.